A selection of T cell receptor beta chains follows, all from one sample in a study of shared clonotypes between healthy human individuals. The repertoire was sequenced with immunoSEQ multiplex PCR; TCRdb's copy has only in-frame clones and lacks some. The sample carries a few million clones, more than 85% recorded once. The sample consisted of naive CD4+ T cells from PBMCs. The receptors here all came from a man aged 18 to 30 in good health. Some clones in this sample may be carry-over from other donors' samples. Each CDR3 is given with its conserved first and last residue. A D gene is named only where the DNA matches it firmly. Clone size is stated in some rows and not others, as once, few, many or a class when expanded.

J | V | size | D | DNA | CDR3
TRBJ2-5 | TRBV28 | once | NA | TGTGCCAGTTGGGGGATACAAGAGACCCAGTACTTC | CASWGIQETQYF
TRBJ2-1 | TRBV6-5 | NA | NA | TGTGCCAGCAGTTACTCGAAGGGGGCGGGAGTGAATGAGCAGTTCTTC | CASSYSKGAGVNEQFF
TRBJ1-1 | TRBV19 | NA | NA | TGTGCCAGTGCGGCCAGAGCAATCACTGAAGCTTTCTTT | CASAARAITEAFF
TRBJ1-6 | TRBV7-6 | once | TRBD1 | TGTGCCAGCAGCCCGGGACAGGGGGCGGTCAATTCACCCCTCCACTTT | CASSPGQGAVNSPLHF
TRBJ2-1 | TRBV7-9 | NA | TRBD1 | TGTGCCAGCAGCTTAGCAGGGGGCGGGTACGGGCAGTTCTTC | CASSLAGGGYGQFF
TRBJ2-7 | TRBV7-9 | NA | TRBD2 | TGTGCCAGCAGCCCTAGCGGGAGGTACGAGCAGTACTTC | CASSPSGRYEQYF
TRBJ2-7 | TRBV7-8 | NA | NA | TGTGCCAGCAGCTTAGCGCCGCAGGTAACCTACGAGCAGTACTTC | CASSLAPQVTYEQYF
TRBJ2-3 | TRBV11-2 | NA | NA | TGTGCCAGCAGCTTAGCAGCCGGCTATAGCACAGATACGCAGTATTTT | CASSLAAGYSTDTQYF
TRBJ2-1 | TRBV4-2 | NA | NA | TGTGCCAGCAGCCCGAGACTGGCGGGCGAGCAGTTCTTC | CASSPRLAGEQFF
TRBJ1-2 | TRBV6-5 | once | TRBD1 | TGTGCCAGCAGTCGGACAGGACCACGAGGAGGCTACACCTTC | CASSRTGPRGGYTF